Shown below are 20 T cell receptor beta chains from a single sample sequenced in a study of memory CD4+ T cells and cytomegalovirus serostatus. The sort gate was single viable CD3+CD4+CD8-CD45RO+ cells for memory CD4+ T cells. The repertoire was sequenced with immunoSEQ multiplex PCR; TCRdb's copy has only in-frame clones and lacks some. The sample includes about 60,000 clones, about three quarters of them seen just once. What was sequenced was memory CD4+ T cells from blood. All receptors come from an adult in good health and CMV-seronegative. Some clones in this sample may be carry-over from other donors' samples.

The chain employs TRBV19 and TRBJ1-2; maybe TRBD1 (6 bases). Germline V gene lookup returns CDR1 LNHDA and CDR2 SQIVND (reference sequence). The germline V and J ends were trimmed by 6 bases and 4 bases, with 15 bases remaining between them. The CDR3 is made up of 14 amino acids. CDR3 bases: TGTGCCAGTAGGGACAGACTCCAGGGCTATGGCTACACCTTC. Amino acid sequence: CASRDRLQGYGYTF.

V is TRBV28 and J is TRBJ2-7; 11 bases map to TRBD2. The CDR3 is made up of 16 amino acids. After removal of 6 bases from V and 1 base from J, the junction contained 8 bases not matched to a gene. Germline V gives CDR1 MDHEN, CDR2 SYDVKM. The CDR3 here is CASSPLGTSGSYEQYF. CDR3 nucleotides: TGTGCCAGCAGCCCACTTGGGACTAGCGGTTCCTACGAGCAGTACTTC.

This clone showed up just once. V and J are TRBV19 and TRBJ2-2, with a tentative D call TRBD1 (6 bases). This CDR3 has 15 residues. The germline V gene has CDR1 LNHDA and CDR2 SQIVND (reference sequence). Trimming took 3 bases from V and 3 from J, leaving 11 bases between them. The CDR3 nucleotides are TGTGCCAGTAGTATTTATGGGGGCGACACCGGGGAGCTGTTTTTT. The encoded protein is CASSIYGGDTGELFF.

The rearrangement joins TRBV27 to TRBJ2-7; weak D call: TRBD1 (5 bases). CDR3 length: 12 residues. V lost 6 bases to trimming and J lost 6 bases, with 12 bases between them. CDR1 and CDR2 (germline): MNHEY, SMNVEV (reference sequence). CDR3 residues: CASRNQGLEQYF. The CDR3 coding sequence is TGTGCCAGCAGGAATCAGGGCCTCGAGCAGTACTTC.

This chain links TRBV25-1 with TRBJ1-2, with 7 bases that match TRBD1. The CDR3 length is 16 residues. From germline, CDR1 is MGHDK and CDR2 SYGVNS. Trimming cost V 2 bases and J 3 bases; bases outside gene matches: 9. CDR3 nucleotides: TGTGCCAGCAGTGAACTCGGGGACAGCATTGACTATGGCTACACCTTC. Amino acid sequence: CASSELGDSIDYGYTF.

V gene TRBV29-1 combines with J gene TRBJ1-2; D gene ambiguous. This CDR3 spans 11 amino acids. The V and J ends lost 5 bases and 2 bases respectively, with 6 bases between them. Germline lookup yields CDR1 SQVTM and CDR2 ANQGSEA. The CDR3 loop reads CSVRVNYGYTF. DNA of the CDR3: TGCAGCGTTCGAGTGAACTATGGCTACACCTTC.

The chain employs TRBV27 and TRBJ1-5; D perhaps matches TRBD1 (5 bases). V lost 5 bases to trimming and J lost 5 bases, with 16 bases between them. Per the germline V gene, CDR1 is MNHEY and CDR2 is SMNVEV (reference sequence). This CDR3 is built from 15 residues. CDR3 loop: CASSPHRDRHQPQHF. The CDR3, as DNA: TGTGCCAGCAGTCCCCACCGGGACCGACATCAGCCCCAGCATTTT.

The chain carries TRBV14 and TRBJ2-3; 7 bases are a match to TRBD2. V lost 6 bases to trimming and J lost 5 bases; unmatched junction nucleotides: 14. Germline V gene sequence: CDR1 SGHDN, CDR2 FVKESK. The CDR3 consists of 16 residues. The CDR3 bases are TGTGCCAGCAGTAGGATACGGAGCGCGGGAGAAGATACGCAGTATTTT. Translating gives CASSRIRSAGEDTQYF. Full variable domain (remainder filled in from reference TRBV14 and TRBJ2-3): EAGVTQFPSHSVIEKGQTVTLRCDPISGHDNLYWYRRVMGKEIKFLLHFVKESKQDESGMPNNRFLAERTGGTYSTLKVQPAELEDSGVYFCASSRIRSAGEDTQYFGPGTRLTVL.

On this clone itself: At one boundary the junction diverges from the germline segment, which might be a read error. This chain links TRBV7-7 with TRBJ2-5, with 10 bases aligning to TRBD2. The V gene's germline CDR1 is SSHAT and CDR2 FNYEAQ (reference sequence). CDR3 length: 18 residues. Here the CDR3 DNA reads TGTGCTAGCAGCTTAGCGGGGGGCATAACTAGCGGCCAAGAGACCCAGTACTTC. Its protein product is CASSLAGGITSGQETQYF.

The chain employs TRBV18 and TRBJ1-4, with D possibly TRBD1 on 5 matching bases. This CDR3 contains 13 residues. V lost 8 bases, J lost 0 bases, and 7 bases lay in between. Germline V gene sequence: CDR1 KGHSH, CDR2 LQKENI. CDR3 in DNA: TGTGCCAGCAGACAGACAACTAATGAAAAACTGTTTTTT. Translation gives CASRQTTNEKLFF.

This clone has a single count. The chain recombines TRBV28 with TRBJ1-5, with TRBD1 matching 8 bases. V was pared by 5 bases and J by 7 bases, with 19 bases of the junction left unmatched. CDR1 MDHEN and CDR2 SYDVKM come from the germline V gene. This CDR3 is built from 18 residues. The CDR3 is CASSRHYPGQVYFQPQHF. CDR3 nucleotide sequence: TGTGCCAGCAGTCGGCATTACCCGGGACAGGTATATTTCCAGCCCCAGCATTTT.

The genes are TRBV18 and TRBJ1-1; TRBD1 agrees at 7 bases. V lost 1 base, J lost 4 bases, and 6 bases stayed unmatched. Germline V gene sequence: CDR1 KGHSH, CDR2 LQKENI. The CDR3 runs 15 residues. The CDR3 here is CASSPRTGSATEAFF. Written as DNA, the CDR3 is TGTGCCAGCTCACCACGGACAGGATCAGCCACTGAAGCTTTCTTT.

The table lists this clone with a few counts. This chain joins TRBV7-2 and TRBJ1-5; 7 nucleotides align to TRBD1. Germline values: CDR1 SGHTA, CDR2 FQGNSA. The V gene end was trimmed by 11 bases and the J gene end by 3 bases; junction bases not matched to a gene: 7. This CDR3 is 13 amino acids long. The DNA of the CDR3 is TGTGCCTCAGGGGGGACAGCCAATCAGCCCCAGCATTTT. It codes for CASGGTANQPQHF.

The rearrangement uses TRBV5-1 and TRBJ2-5; 9 nucleotides match TRBD1. Trimming cost V 3 bases and J 2 bases; bases outside gene matches: 17. The V gene's germline CDR1 is SGHRS and CDR2 YFSETQ. This CDR3 comprises 19 residues. CDR3 bases: TGCGCCAGCAGCTCCTCCGGGACAGGGTCCCAACCGGGGCAAGAGACCCAGTACTTC. Protein: CASSSSGTGSQPGQETQYF.

This clone was counted between two and nine times. The V and J genes are TRBV19 and TRBJ2-1; 8 positions agree with TRBD1. Trimming at V came to 3 bases and at J to 7 bases, leaving 5 bases not matched to a gene. Germline V lookup: CDR1 LNHDA, CDR2 SQIVND (reference sequence). The CDR3 is 14 residues long. CDR3: CASSMGQATNEQFF. As DNA, the CDR3 is TGTGCCAGTAGTATGGGACAGGCCACTAATGAGCAGTTCTTC.

The CDR3 reads CASSLDYADSLADTQYF. CDR3 coding DNA: TGTGCCAGCAGCTTAGATTACGCCGACAGCTTGGCAGATACGCAGTATTTT. J is TRBJ2-3 and V is TRBV11-2, with D tentatively TRBD1 (5 bases). The CDR3 spans 17 residues. CDR1 is SGHAT, CDR2 FQNNGV, per germline. The germline V and J ends were trimmed by 0 bases and 4 bases, with 17 bases remaining between them.

This clone is labeled as medium-sized. The V call is TRBV2, the J call TRBJ2-5; maybe TRBD1 (6 bases). Germline V gene sequence: CDR1 SNHLY, CDR2 FYNNEI. The CDR3 covers 13 residues. V was shortened by 5 bases and J by 4 bases, with 11 bases between the two germline ends. The CDR3: CASSTGPRETQYF. CDR3 DNA: TGTGCCAGCAGTACAGGGCCAAGAGAGACCCAGTACTTC.

The chain employs TRBV29-1 and TRBJ2-4, with a possible D match to TRBD2 (7 bases). Germline-derived CDR1 and CDR2 are SQVTM and ANQGSEA. There are 15 residues in the CDR3. V shed 6 bases and J shed 6 bases, with 21 bases lying between them. The chain's CDR3 is CSVSRTAGAVNIQYF. DNA for the CDR3: TGCAGCGTCTCCCGCACCGCGGGGGCCGTAAACATTCAGTACTTC.

This chain joins TRBV4-3 and TRBJ2-6; D unclear. Trimming removed 1 base from V and 2 bases from J, with 3 bases in between. The CDR3 has 14 amino acids. CDR1 is LGHNA, CDR2 YSLEER, per germline. CDR3 region: CASSQGTGANVLTF. CDR3 nucleotide sequence: TGCGCCAGCAGCCAAGGCACTGGGGCCAACGTCCTGACTTTC.

The genes are TRBV28 and TRBJ2-5; maybe TRBD2 (5 bases). Trimming cost V 2 bases and J 1 base, with 8 bases left between them. Germline CDR1 and CDR2: MDHEN and SYDVKM. CDR3 length: 14 residues. The CDR3 protein is CASSLARVQETQYF. CDR3 sequence (DNA): TGTGCCAGCAGTTTAGCGCGGGTCCAAGAGACCCAGTACTTC.